The clone carrying this TCR beta chain came up a few times. Unique molecular identifiers (one per individual cDNA molecule) were attached. One entry per CDR3 protein, called by TCRdb with MiXCR from the 5' RACE reads. The sample contains more than 50,000 distinct CDR3 sequences, about 5.6% of which appear only once. Germline CDR1 and CDR2: LNHDA and SQIVND (reference sequence). This CDR3 spans 15 amino acids. V shed 3 bases and J shed 2 bases, with 13 bases lying between them. This entry belongs to a study of early T cells in non-severe SARS-CoV-2 infection. Turning to the study itself: Sequencing of bulk RNA from unsorted whole blood was done, without chain pairing.

This TCR was recovered from an adult who was a healthcare worker with PCR-confirmed SARS-CoV-2 infection or an uninfected control (not recorded which). Sequencing was performed on whole blood. V usage is TRBV19 and J usage is TRBJ1-2; tentative D call: TRBD1 (5 bases). The CDR3 sequence is CASSIDSLINYGYTF. The CDR3 DNA is TGTGCCAGTAGTATCGACAGCCTAATCAACTATGGCTACACCTTC.